This T cell receptor (beta chain) was captured by sequencing in a study of shared clonotypes between healthy human individuals. Study outcomes and limitations: What naive subsets generally showed was a larger estimated richness than memory subsets showed.

V lost 2 bases to trimming and J lost 4 bases, with 17 bases between them. There are 15 residues in the CDR3. The germline gives CDR1 GTSNPN, CDR2 SVGIG (reference sequence). Details on this clone: The antigen remains undetermined.

Method: immunoSEQ multiplex PCR; TCRdb's copy keeps in-frame clones and lacks some. The sample lists about 2.5 million clones; 80% to 95% were seen once. The sequencing sample was made of naive CD4+ T cells from PBMCs. Regarding subset: CD45RA+ positively selected. The sequence was collected from a man aged 18 to 30 in good health. Some clones in this sample may be carry-over from other donors' samples. The genes are TRBV30 and TRBJ2-5, with unresolved D. CDR3 DNA sequence: TGTGCCTGGAGTACAACGGAAGGTCGGTTAGAGACCCAGTACTTC. Translated, it gives CAWSTTEGRLETQYF.